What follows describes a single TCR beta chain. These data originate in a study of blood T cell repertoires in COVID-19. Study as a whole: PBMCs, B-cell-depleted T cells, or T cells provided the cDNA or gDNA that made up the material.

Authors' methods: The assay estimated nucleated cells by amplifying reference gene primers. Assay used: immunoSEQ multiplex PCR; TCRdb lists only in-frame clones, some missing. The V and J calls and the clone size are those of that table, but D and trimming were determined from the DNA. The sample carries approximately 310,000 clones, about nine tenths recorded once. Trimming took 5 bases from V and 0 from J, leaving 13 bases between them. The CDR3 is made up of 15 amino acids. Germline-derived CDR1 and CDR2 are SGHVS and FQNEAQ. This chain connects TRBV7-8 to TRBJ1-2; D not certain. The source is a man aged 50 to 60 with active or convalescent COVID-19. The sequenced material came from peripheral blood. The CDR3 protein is CASSLGLNTNYGYTF. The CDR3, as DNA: TGTGCCAGCAGCCTCGGACTTAATACTAACTATGGCTACACCTTC. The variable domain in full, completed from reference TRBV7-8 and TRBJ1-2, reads GAGVSQSPRYKVAKRGQDVALRCDPISGHVSLFWYQQALGQGPEFLTYFQNEAQLDKSGLPSDRFFAERPEGSVSTLKIQRTQQEDSAVYLCASSLGLNTNYGYTFGSGTRLTVV.